These 10 T cell receptor beta chains originate from one sample sequenced in a study of T cell clones after liver transplantation. Clones were sequenced by immunoSEQ multiplex PCR, and TCRdb holds only the in-frame ones, with some missing. The sample gives 65,000 to 80,000 clones, 75% to 90% of which show up once; approximately 2.8% is in the top ten. Here the sequenced sample was CD4+ T cells from blood, taken at the 22-month timepoint. These receptors were collected from a human patient who received a liver transplant. A subset of T cells may come from the graft donor.

The chain links TRBV6-5 to TRBJ2-7, with 7 bases identical to TRBD1. V gave up 0 bases and J gave up 4 bases; unmatched junction bases: 3. In germline, CDR1 is MNHEY, CDR2 SVGAGI. The CDR3 has 14 residues. The CDR3 DNA reads as TGTGCCAGCAGTTACTCGAACAGGGGATACGAGCAGTACTTC. Protein product: CASSYSNRGYEQYF.

The CDR3 spells CASSQLRDSPLHF. The DNA for the CDR3 is TGTGCCAGCAGCCAACTCCGGGATTCACCCCTCCACTTT. The chain couples TRBV14 to TRBJ1-6; D not certain. V shed 2 bases and J shed 8 bases, with 7 bases lying between them. The CDR3 length is 13 residues. Germline loops: CDR1 SGHDN, CDR2 FVKESK.

About this clone: Other DNA sequences from this sample encode an identical CDR3 as well. J is TRBJ2-7 and V is TRBV7-9; D is undetermined. CDR1 SEHNR and CDR2 FQNEAQ come from the germline V gene (reference sequence). The CDR3 loop spans 12 amino acids. The V end lost 2 bases, the J end lost 0 bases, and 2 bases lay between the germline ends. The CDR3 nucleotides read TGTGCCAGCAGCTTAAGCTCCTACGAGCAGTACTTC. The encoded protein is CASSLSSYEQYF.

The V call is TRBV27, the J call TRBJ1-2, with D possibly TRBD1 on 6 matching bases. Germline CDR1 MNHEY, CDR2 SMNVEV (reference sequence). The length of the CDR3 is 13 residues. Trimming cost V 4 bases and J 4 bases, with 10 bases left between them. The CDR3 sequence: CASSSRGAYGYTF. The DNA for the CDR3 is TGTGCCAGCAGTTCCAGGGGTGCCTATGGCTACACCTTC.

The chain links TRBV25-1 to TRBJ2-1; D possibly corresponds to TRBD2 (5 bases). The V and J ends lost 3 bases and 0 bases respectively, with 12 bases between them. The CDR3 consists of 16 residues. CDR1 is MGHDK, CDR2 SYGVNS, per germline. The CDR3 sequence is CASSDQATSSYNEQFF. CDR3 sequence (DNA): TGTGCCAGCAGTGACCAGGCCACTAGCTCCTACAATGAGCAGTTCTTC. The whole variable domain, filled in from reference TRBV25-1 and TRBJ2-1, reads EADIYQTPRYLVIGTGKKITLECSQTMGHDKMYWYQQDPGMELHLIHYSYGVNSTEKGDLSSESTVSRIRTEHFPLTLESARPSHTSQYLCASSDQATSSYNEQFFGPGTRLTVL.

The chain is built from TRBV27 and TRBJ2-3, with TRBD2 matching 15 bases. The CDR3 runs 20 residues. Germline V gene sequence: CDR1 MNHEY, CDR2 SMNVEV (reference sequence). V lost 9 bases and J lost 6; bases outside the gene matches: 22. The CDR3 coding sequence is TGTGCCAGTTCACGATCCATTCTCTTGGGGACTAGCGGGAGGTCGGATACGCAGTATTTT. Protein: CASSRSILLGTSGRSDTQYF.

This clone came up a few times. The rearrangement links TRBV2 to TRBJ2-7; D is unresolved. Trimming took off 6 bases at V and 6 bases at J, with 12 bases between the two ends. Germline V gene data show CDR1 as SNHLY and CDR2 as FYNNEI. This CDR3 region has 12 residues. CDR3 protein: CASSPDHGEQYF. CDR3 DNA sequence: TGTGCCAGCAGCCCCGACCACGGCGAGCAGTACTTC.

This clone was seen only once. V is TRBV23-1 and J is TRBJ1-6; no clear D gene. TRBV23-1 is given ORF status, its function remaining uncertain. Trimming took off 0 bases at V and 9 bases at J, with 9 bases between the two ends. The CDR3 has 14 amino acids. CDR3 sequence: CASSQSRRSSPLHF. CDR3 DNA sequence: TGCGCCAGCAGTCAATCTCGGAGGAGTTCACCCCTCCACTTT.

Notes on this clone: Other DNA sequences from this sample encode an identical CDR3 as well. V is TRBV18 and J is TRBJ1-1; D unresolved. Trimming cost V 6 bases and J 2 bases, with 10 bases left between them. CDR1 and CDR2 from the germline V gene are KGHSH and LQKENI. The CDR3 spans 13 residues. CDR3: CASSSDRNTEAFF. In DNA form, the CDR3 reads TGTGCCAGCTCCTCAGACCGTAACACTGAAGCTTTCTTT.

This clone was recorded a few times. This rearrangement joins TRBV18 to TRBJ1-2; 8 bases fit TRBD1. The CDR3 totals 16 residues. Germline V gene lookup returns CDR1 KGHSH and CDR2 LQKENI. V lost 3 bases and J lost 4; bases outside the gene matches: 10. DNA for the CDR3: TGTGCCAGCTCACCTGGGGGGACAGGCTGGGCCTATGGCTACACCTTC. Its protein is CASSPGGTGWAYGYTF.